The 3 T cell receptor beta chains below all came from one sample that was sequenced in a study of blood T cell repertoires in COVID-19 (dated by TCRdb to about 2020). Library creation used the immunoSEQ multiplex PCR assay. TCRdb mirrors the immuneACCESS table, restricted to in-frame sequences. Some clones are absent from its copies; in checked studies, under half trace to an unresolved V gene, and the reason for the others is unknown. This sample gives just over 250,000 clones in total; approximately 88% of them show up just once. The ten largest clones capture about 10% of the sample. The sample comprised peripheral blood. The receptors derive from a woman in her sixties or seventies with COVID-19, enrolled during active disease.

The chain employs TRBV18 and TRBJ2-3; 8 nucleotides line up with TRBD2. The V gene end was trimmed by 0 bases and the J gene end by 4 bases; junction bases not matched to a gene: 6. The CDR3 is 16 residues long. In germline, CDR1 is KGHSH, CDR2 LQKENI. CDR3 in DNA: TGTGCCAGCTCACCACCGGGTAGCGGGATTTCAGATACGCAGTATTTT. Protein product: CASSPPGSGISDTQYF.

The CDR3 is CASSRNRGVNEQFF. The DNA for the CDR3 is TGTGCCAGCAGCCGAAACAGGGGGGTCAATGAGCAGTTCTTC. The V call is TRBV13, the J call TRBJ2-1; TRBD1 aligns across 8 bases. V was clipped by 5 bases and J by 6 bases; unmatched bases: 6. This CDR3 spans 14 amino acids. CDR1 PRHDT and CDR2 FYEKMQ come from the germline V gene (reference sequence).

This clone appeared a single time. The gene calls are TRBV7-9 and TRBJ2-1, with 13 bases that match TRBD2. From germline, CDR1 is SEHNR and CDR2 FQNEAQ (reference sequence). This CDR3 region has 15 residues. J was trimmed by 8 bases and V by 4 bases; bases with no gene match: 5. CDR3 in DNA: TGTGCCAGCAGCTCCGGACTAGCGGGAGACGATGAGCAGTTCTTC. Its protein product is CASSSGLAGDDEQFF.